Listed here are 32 T cell receptor beta chains from one sample, sequenced in a study of response to subunit inactivated influenza vaccine. TCRdb ran MiXCR on the RT-PCR reads and lists one entry per CDR3 protein. The sample consists of 550,000 to 650,000 distinct CDR3 sequences, roughly 10% of them appearing once. Specimen: PBMCs from blood, collected on the day of vaccination. The receptor source for this set is a man aged 45-60 years who received an inactivated influenza vaccine.

This clonotype was seen more than once but under ten times. The rearrangement uses TRBV5-5 and TRBJ2-3, with a tentative D call TRBD2 (6 bases). This CDR3 has 15 amino acids. Deletions cut 1 base from V and 10 bases from J, with 19 bases between. Germline V lookup: CDR1 SGHKS, CDR2 YYEKEE (reference sequence). CDR3 nucleotide sequence: TGTGCCAGCAGCTTGAGATCCGACTCCAGGAGGGCGCAGTATTTT. Its protein is CASSLRSDSRRAQYF.

This clonotype came up a few times. The chain employs TRBV24-1 and TRBJ2-5; 8 bases fit TRBD2. V was pared by 5 bases and J by 5 bases, with 12 bases of the junction left unmatched. Germline V gene lookup returns CDR1 KGHDR and CDR2 SFDVKD. The CDR3 contains 16 residues. The CDR3 here is CATSAPLRGGGETQYF. CDR3 sequence (DNA): TGTGCCACCAGTGCCCCCCTACGGGGGGGCGGGGAGACCCAGTACTTC.

The chain has TRBV7-2 and TRBJ1-6; TRBD1 might be the D (6 bases). Trimming removed 5 bases from V and 6 bases from J, with 11 bases in between. Germline CDR1 reads SGHTA; CDR2 reads FQGNSA. This CDR3 is built from 14 residues. CDR3 sequence: CASSPRGSNSPLHF. The CDR3, as DNA: TGTGCCAGCAGCCCAAGGGGGAGTAATTCACCCCTCCACTTT.

Regarding this clonotype: A read error may account for a junction end that differs from germline. The chain employs TRBV20-1 and TRBJ2-7, with TRBD2 matching 9 bases. The germline CDR1 and CDR2 sequences are DFQATT and SNEGSKA (reference sequence). The CDR3 sequence is 16 residues long. CDR3 sequence: CSARDLFSGSSHEQYF. The CDR3 DNA reads TGCAGTGCTAGAGATTTATTTAGCGGGAGCTCCCACGAGCAGTACTTC.

The V and J genes are TRBV5-1 and TRBJ2-1, with TRBD2 identical over 8 bases. V trimming: 4 bases; J trimming: 8 bases; junction bases outside the gene matches: 11. This CDR3 is built from 15 residues. Germline V gene sequence: CDR1 SGHRS, CDR2 YFSETQ. Written as DNA, the CDR3 is TGCGCCAGCAGCGAACAGGGACTAGTCAGCGATGAGCAGTTCTTC. Translation gives CASSEQGLVSDEQFF. Full variable domain (outside the CDR3, taken from reference TRBV5-1 and TRBJ2-1): KAGVTQTPRYLIKTRGQQVTLSCSPISGHRSVSWYQQTPGQGLQFLFEYFSETQRNKGNFPGRFSGRQFSNSRSEMNVSTLELGDSALYLCASSEQGLVSDEQFFGPGTRLTVL.

V usage is TRBV6-2 or TRBV6-3 and J usage is TRBJ2-2; 12 bases are a match to TRBD1. The V segment lost 4 bases and the J segment 5 bases; nucleotides outside the gene matches: 8. CDR1 MNHEY and CDR2 SVGEGT come from the germline V gene. The CDR3 sequence is 17 residues long. The CDR3 DNA follows: TGTGCCAGCAGTTGGGGACAGGGGGCAAGAAAGACCGGGGAGCTGTTTTTT. Amino acid sequence: CASSWGQGARKTGELFF.

The genes are TRBV3-1 and TRBJ2-2; possible D gene TRBD1, 7 bases. Germline lookup yields CDR1 LGHDT and CDR2 YNNKEL (reference sequence). This CDR3 has 15 residues. V dropped 5 bases and J dropped 5 bases, with 15 bases sitting between them. CDR3 sequence reads: CASSFRGVKTGELFF. DNA of the CDR3: TGTGCCAGCAGCTTCAGGGGGGTAAAGACCGGGGAGCTGTTTTTT.

The chain is built from TRBV20-1 and TRBJ2-3; D is ambiguous. CDR1 DFQATT and CDR2 SNEGSKA come from the germline V gene (reference sequence). This CDR3 has 13 amino acids. V dropped 3 bases and J dropped 6 bases, with 13 bases sitting between them. For the CDR3, the DNA is TGCAGTGCTAGTAGGGTGTCGGCGGATACGCAGTATTTT. Amino acid sequence: CSASRVSADTQYF.

This clonotype came up a few times. The chain combines TRBV6-2 or TRBV6-3 with TRBJ2-5, with D maybe TRBD2 (6 bases). CDR1 is MNHEY and CDR2 is SVGEGT in the germline V gene. The CDR3 runs to 13 residues. Trimming pared 8 bases from V and 5 bases from J, leaving 15 bases between. The CDR3 nucleotides are TGTGCCAGCCTCTCGGCGGGGTATGAGACCCAGTACTTC. Its translation: CASLSAGYETQYF.

Ten or more counts support this clonotype. The V gene is TRBV28, the J gene TRBJ2-2, with unresolved D. V was cut by 3 bases and J by 4 bases, with 3 bases left in between. The CDR3 extends over 12 amino acids. Germline loops: CDR1 MDHEN, CDR2 SYDVKM. The CDR3 coding sequence is TGTGCCAGCAGTTTCTTCACCGGGGAGCTGTTTTTT. Its protein is CASSFFTGELFF.

A remark on this clonotype: A much larger clone differs from this one at a single base, so this may be a read error. CDR3 bases: TGTACCAGCAGCGCCCCCGGACAGGAGTACGAGCAGTACTTC. Its protein is CTSSAPGQEYEQYF. This chain joins TRBV9 and TRBJ2-7, with 7 bases aligning to TRBD1. The CDR3 totals 14 residues. Germline V gene lookup returns CDR1 SGDLS and CDR2 YYNGEE.

The chain joins TRBV6-2 or TRBV6-3 to TRBJ2-1; 10 bases fit TRBD2. In germline, CDR1 is MNHEY, CDR2 SVGEGT. J lost 7 bases, V lost 4 bases, and 4 bases had no gene match. The CDR3 length is 14 residues. The CDR3 here is CASSSSGSLNEQFF. For the CDR3, the DNA is TGTGCCAGCAGTTCTAGCGGGAGTTTGAATGAGCAGTTCTTC.

The V and J genes are TRBV13 and TRBJ2-4; D gene unclear. Germline V lookup: CDR1 PRHDT, CDR2 FYEKMQ (reference sequence). This CDR3 has 14 amino acids. V dropped 3 bases and J dropped 7 bases, with 13 bases sitting between them. The DNA for the CDR3 is TGTGCCAGCAGCTTTGCGCCGGCGGAGAACATTCAGTACTTC. Its protein is CASSFAPAENIQYF.

The rearrangement joins TRBV29-1 to TRBJ2-5; 8 nucleotides line up with TRBD2. The CDR3 sequence is 13 residues long. The V segment lost 7 bases and the J segment 3 bases; nucleotides outside the gene matches: 7. CDR1 is SQVTM, CDR2 ANQGSEA, per germline. As DNA, the CDR3 is TGCAGCGGTCAGCGGGGGAGAGAAGAGACCCAGTACTTC. This encodes CSGQRGREETQYF.

This clonotype appeared many times. The rearrangement joins TRBV12-3 or TRBV12-4 to TRBJ2-5; the D call may be TRBD1 or TRBD2 (5 bases each). V was shortened by 2 bases and J by 3 bases, with 10 bases between the two germline ends. The CDR3 spans 14 residues. The CDR3 spells CASSLLGAKETQYF. The CDR3 nucleotides read TGTGCCAGCAGTTTACTCGGGGCTAAAGAGACCCAGTACTTC.

The rearrangement uses TRBV5-5 and TRBJ2-5, with 8 positions matching TRBD1. Germline loops: CDR1 SGHKS, CDR2 YYEKEE (reference sequence). This CDR3 contains 17 residues. V shed 2 bases and J 4 bases; nucleotides not matched to a gene: 13. CDR3 sequence: CASSFRIPGGAGETQYF. The CDR3 DNA sequence: TGTGCCAGCAGCTTCCGTATCCCAGGGGGCGCGGGAGAGACCCAGTACTTC.

The chain joins TRBV10-3 to TRBJ2-3; 9 nucleotides line up with TRBD2. V lost 3 bases, J lost 1 base, and 8 bases stayed unmatched. Germline V lookup: CDR1 ENHRY, CDR2 SYGVKD. The CDR3 covers 17 residues. As DNA, the CDR3 is TGTGCCATCAGTGAATCATTAGCGGGAGTTGGCACAGATACGCAGTATTTT. This sequence encodes CAISESLAGVGTDTQYF.

Note on this clonotype: At one end, the junction sequence differs from germline, possibly due to a read error. This chain uses TRBV12-3 or TRBV12-4 with TRBJ2-7; no clear D. This CDR3 is built from 12 residues. The CDR3 DNA sequence: TGTGCCAGCAGTTTAGCCCGATACGACCAGTACTTC. This gives the protein CASSLARYDQYF.

This clonotype showed up just a few times. The CDR3 loop is CASSPQGHTGANVLTF. The CDR3 nucleotides read TGTGCCAGCAGCCCTCAGGGACACACTGGGGCCAACGTCCTGACTTTC. The chain links TRBV3-1 to TRBJ2-6; possible D gene TRBD1, 6 bases. Per the germline V gene, CDR1 is LGHDT and CDR2 is YNNKEL (reference sequence). V lost 4 bases, J lost 2 bases, and 12 bases lay in between. This CDR3 region has 16 residues.

The chain has TRBV6-1 and TRBJ2-3, with D uncertain. Trimming stripped 6 bases from V and 3 bases from J, with 13 bases between. CDR3 length: 14 residues. CDR1 MNHNS and CDR2 SASEGT come from the germline V gene. CDR3 region: CASRGSPGTDTQYF. The CDR3 DNA reads as TGTGCCAGCAGAGGCAGCCCCGGGACAGATACGCAGTATTTT.

A few counts support this clonotype. The chain has TRBV15 and TRBJ2-5, with unresolved D. The V and J ends lost 0 bases and 3 bases respectively, with 11 bases between them. The CDR3 is 15 amino acids. Germline values: CDR1 LNHNV, CDR2 YYDKDF (reference sequence). In DNA form, the CDR3 reads TGTGCCACCAGCAGAGAACGGCTGCTGAAAGAGACCCAGTACTTC. This codes for CATSRERLLKETQYF.

This clonotype was detected a few times. This chain uses TRBV12-3 or TRBV12-4 with TRBJ2-1; 7 bases align to TRBD2. The ends lost 6 bases at V and 3 bases at J; junction bases unmatched: 8. This CDR3 is 15 amino acids long. The CDR3 coding sequence is TGTGCCAGCAGCCGGGACTACGGCAGCTACAATGAGCAGTTCTTC. This sequence encodes CASSRDYGSYNEQFF.

This clonotype was seen a handful of times. V and J are TRBV7-6 and TRBJ2-2, with D perhaps assigned TRBD1 or TRBD2 (5 bases each). Trimming stripped 3 bases from V and 0 bases from J, with 11 bases between. This CDR3 region has 16 residues. Germline CDR1 is SGHVS and CDR2 is FNYEAQ. The CDR3 sequence is CASSLGTTANTGELFF. The CDR3, as DNA: TGTGCCAGCAGCTTGGGGACGACAGCGAACACCGGGGAGCTGTTTTTT.

This clonotype was detected only a few times. The chain links TRBV5-1 to TRBJ2-1; no firm D call. There are 12 residues in the CDR3. The V end lost 3 bases, the J end lost 9 bases, and 10 bases lay between the germline ends. The germline CDR1 and CDR2 sequences are SGHRS and YFSETQ. The chain's CDR3 is CASSSMGGEQFF. The DNA of the CDR3 is TGCGCCAGCAGCTCCATGGGCGGTGAGCAGTTCTTC. The whole variable domain, remainder taken from reference TRBV5-1 and TRBJ2-1, is KAGVTQTPRYLIKTRGQQVTLSCSPISGHRSVSWYQQTPGQGLQFLFEYFSETQRNKGNFPGRFSGRQFSNSRSEMNVSTLELGDSALYLCASSSMGGEQFFGPGTRLTVL.

The chain has TRBV3-1 and TRBJ2-1; D ambiguous. This CDR3 comprises 13 residues. The V end was cut by 2 bases, the J end by 9 bases, with 11 bases between. Germline V gene lookup returns CDR1 LGHDT and CDR2 YNNKEL (reference sequence). As DNA, the CDR3 is TGTGCCAGCAGCCAACATAATGGCGGTGAGCAGTTCTTC. Protein product: CASSQHNGGEQFF.

CDR3 region: CASSRPGPKRGESYNEQFF. For the CDR3, the DNA is TGTGCCAGCAGCCGCCCCGGGCCAAAGCGTGGCGAGAGCTACAATGAGCAGTTCTTC. The rearrangement links TRBV6-9 to TRBJ2-1, with D hard to call. Germline V gene data show CDR1 as MNHGY and CDR2 as SVAAGI. V shed 6 bases and J shed 3 bases, with 27 bases lying between them. The CDR3 length is 19 residues.

This clonotype has more than one count but fewer than ten. V is TRBV20-1 and J is TRBJ2-3, with D maybe TRBD2 (6 bases). Between the trimmed V and J ends, which lost 3 bases and 9 bases, there was a span of 22 bases. This CDR3 region has 15 residues. Germline V gene lookup returns CDR1 DFQATT and CDR2 SNEGSKA (reference sequence). This CDR3 reads CSASFGAPGEGTQYF. As DNA, the CDR3 is TGCAGTGCTAGCTTCGGGGCCCCGGGGGAAGGCACGCAGTATTTT.

This clonotype was recorded at least ten times. The chain employs TRBV6-1 and TRBJ1-1; 7 bases map to TRBD1. The CDR3 has 14 amino acids. J gave up 8 bases and V 5 bases, and 11 bases lay outside the gene matches. Germline assignment: CDR1 MNHNS and CDR2 SASEGT. The CDR3 spells CASSPPGQLPEAFF. CDR3 coding DNA: TGTGCCAGCAGTCCCCCGGGACAGCTGCCCGAAGCTTTCTTT.

The J gene is TRBJ2-7, the V gene TRBV4-2, with D maybe TRBD1 (5 bases). Trimming shortened V by 0 bases and J by 0 bases, and 9 bases separated the two germline ends. The CDR3 consists of 15 residues. Germline assignment: CDR1 LGHNA and CDR2 YNFKEQ. The CDR3 nucleotides are TGTGCCAGCAGCCAAGACCAGGGCAGCTCCTACGAGCAGTACTTC. Its protein product is CASSQDQGSSYEQYF.

The chain combines TRBV29-1 with TRBJ2-7, with D uncertain. This CDR3 region has 13 residues. Germline CDR1 SQVTM, CDR2 ANQGSEA. Trimming shortened V by 3 bases and J by 3 bases, and 12 bases separated the two germline ends. Written as DNA, the CDR3 is TGCAGCGTTGAGAGCGATACGAACTACGAGCAGTACTTC. Translated: CSVESDTNYEQYF.

The chain recombines TRBV12-3 or TRBV12-4 with TRBJ1-4; D unresolved. Trimming removed 6 bases at V and 7 bases at J, with 9 bases between. The CDR3 length is 12 residues. The CDR3 spells CASSYGSEKLFF. DNA for the CDR3: TGTGCCAGCAGCTACGGAAGTGAAAAACTGTTTTTT.

The V call is TRBV27, the J call TRBJ2-7; 7 nucleotides line up with TRBD1. J gave up 5 bases and V 5 bases, and 6 bases lay outside the gene matches. The CDR3 loop spans 13 amino acids. Germline assignment: CDR1 MNHEY and CDR2 SMNVEV (reference sequence). For the CDR3, the DNA is TGTGCCAGCAGTCGACGACAGGGCCACGAGCAGTACTTC. It specifies CASSRRQGHEQYF.